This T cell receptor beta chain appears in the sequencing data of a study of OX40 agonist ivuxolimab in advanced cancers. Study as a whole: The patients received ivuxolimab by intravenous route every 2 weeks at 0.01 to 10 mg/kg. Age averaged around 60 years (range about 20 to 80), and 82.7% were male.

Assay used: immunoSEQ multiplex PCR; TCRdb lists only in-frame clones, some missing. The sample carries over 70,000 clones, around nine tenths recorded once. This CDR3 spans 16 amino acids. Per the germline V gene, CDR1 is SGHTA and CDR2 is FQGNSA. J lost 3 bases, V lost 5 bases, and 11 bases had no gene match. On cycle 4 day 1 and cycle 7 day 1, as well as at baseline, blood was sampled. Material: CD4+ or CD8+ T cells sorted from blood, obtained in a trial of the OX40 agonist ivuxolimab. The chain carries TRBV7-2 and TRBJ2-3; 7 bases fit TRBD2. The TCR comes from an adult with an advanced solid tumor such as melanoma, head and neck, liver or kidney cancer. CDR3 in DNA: TGTGCCAGCAGCCGCCGAACTAGCGACCGTACAGATACGCAGTATTTT. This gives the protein CASSRRTSDRTDTQYF.